These 13 T cell receptor beta chains originate from one sample sequenced in a study of CD4+ T cells in melanoma (dated 2022 in TCRdb). Library generation was performed with the immunoSEQ multiplex PCR assay. Drawn from immuneACCESS, this table holds only the in-frame rearrangements with V and J called that TCRdb kept. Clones are partly lost; checked studies trace under half to an unresolved V gene and leave the rest unexplained. The sample records several thousand clones, around 70% of which are singletons. In total, the top ten clones hold 30% of the sample. The sequenced sample consisted of cells from a culture (not recorded whether cultured in vitro). The source of these receptors is a human donor with melanoma.

The chain couples TRBV2 to TRBJ2-6, with D uncertain. Germline V gene lookup returns CDR1 SNHLY and CDR2 FYNNEI. V was shortened by 10 bases and J by 0 bases, with 19 bases between the two germline ends. This CDR3 comprises 17 residues. The CDR3 DNA follows: TGTGCCACCTACGGGCCCGAGATGTACTCTGGGGCCAACGTCCTGACTTTC. It encodes CATYGPEMYSGANVLTF.

The chain is built from TRBV12-5 and TRBJ2-1; the match to TRBD1 covers 9 bases. This CDR3 has 14 residues. CDR1 is LGHNT, CDR2 FRNRAP, per germline. Losses at the gene ends were 7 bases for V and 4 bases for J; bases not matched to a gene: 5. Here the CDR3 DNA reads TGTGCTAGTGTACCGGGACAGGGTTACAATGAGCAGTTCTTC. Amino acids: CASVPGQGYNEQFF. Full variable domain (rest looked up from reference TRBV12-5 and TRBJ2-1): DARVTQTPRHKVTEMGQEVTMRCQPILGHNTVFWYRQTMMQGLELLAYFRNRAPLDDSGMPKDRFSAEMPDATLATLKIQPSEPRDSAVYFCASVPGQGYNEQFFGPGTRLTVL.

This clone was picked up one time. This chain uses TRBV29-1 with TRBJ1-3; 7 nucleotides line up with TRBD1. Looked up from germline, CDR1 is SQVTM and CDR2 is ANQGSEA. The CDR3 runs to 13 residues. With V trimmed by 6 bases and J by 2 bases, 4 bases remained unmatched. CDR3 protein: CSVRTGTGNTIYF. As DNA, the CDR3 is TGCAGCGTCCGGACAGGAACTGGAAACACCATATATTTT.

The chain employs TRBV19 and TRBJ2-7; 9 positions agree with TRBD1. This CDR3 region has 15 residues. The germline V gene has CDR1 LNHDA and CDR2 SQIVND (reference sequence). V shed 6 bases, J shed 3 bases, and the junction held 9 bases outside the gene matches. The CDR3 DNA reads TGTGCCAGTAGGGGGGGGACAGGGCTCCACTACGAGCAGTACTTC. Translating it yields CASRGGTGLHYEQYF.

CDR3 amino acids: CASSGIRGTEAFF. CDR3 DNA: TGTGCCAGTAGTGGGATCAGGGGCACTGAAGCTTTCTTT. The chain has TRBV19 and TRBJ1-1, with a tentative D call TRBD1 (6 bases). The CDR3 is 13 residues long. Germline values: CDR1 LNHDA, CDR2 SQIVND (reference sequence). V gave up 5 bases and J gave up 4 bases, with 11 bases separating them.

This chain uses TRBV3-1 (or the pseudogene TRBV3-2) with TRBJ1-6; D gene uncertain. The V end lost 1 base, the J end lost 6 bases, and 1 base lay between the germline ends. From germline, CDR1 is LGHDT and CDR2 YNNKEL (reference sequence). The CDR3 is 12 amino acids. The CDR3 loop is CASSQANSPLHF. CDR3 nucleotide sequence: TGTGCCAGCAGCCAAGCTAATTCACCCCTCCACTTT.

This chain connects TRBV30 to TRBJ1-1; D is unclear. The germline V gene has CDR1 GTSNPN and CDR2 SVGIG (reference sequence). V gave up 0 bases and J gave up 3 bases, with 11 bases separating them. CDR3 length equals 14 residues. The CDR3 region is CAWSVVFPDTEAFF. CDR3 in DNA: TGTGCCTGGAGTGTCGTCTTTCCGGACACTGAAGCTTTCTTT.

This chain connects TRBV25-1 to TRBJ2-1, with TRBD1 matching over 9 bases. CDR1 is MGHDK, CDR2 SYGVNS, per germline. The V and J ends lost 5 bases and 0 bases, in that order; junction bases with no gene match: 11. CDR3 length: 18 amino acids. The CDR3 DNA reads TGTGCCAGCAGTAAAAGTAGTGCGGGACAGGGCTCCTACAATGAGCAGTTCTTC. Protein product: CASSKSSAGQGSYNEQFF.

The chain is built from TRBV3-1 (or the pseudogene TRBV3-2) and TRBJ2-1; D is uncertain. The CDR3 has 18 residues. Trimming removed 4 bases from V and 0 bases from J, with 19 bases in between. Germline V gives CDR1 LGHDT, CDR2 YNNKEL (reference sequence). The CDR3 loop reads CASSPIPPTVSSYNEQFF. CDR3 DNA sequence: TGTGCCAGCAGCCCTATACCCCCGACGGTCAGCTCCTACAATGAGCAGTTCTTC.

The chain carries TRBV6-4 and TRBJ1-4, with 9 bases lining up with TRBD1. Germline CDR1 and CDR2: MRHNA and SNTAGT. The CDR3 is 16 amino acids. Germline trimming cut 5 bases from V and 6 bases from J; bases unmatched to any gene: 10. In DNA, the CDR3 is TGTGCCAGCAGTCCCCATACAGGGGGCGACGATGAAAAACTGTTTTTT. The encoded protein is CASSPHTGGDDEKLFF.

The gene calls are TRBV28 and TRBJ2-1, with D perhaps assigned TRBD1 or TRBD2 (5 bases each). In germline, CDR1 is MDHEN, CDR2 SYDVKM. Trimming cost V 3 bases and J 0 bases, with 21 bases left between them. The CDR3 has 19 amino acids. CDR3 residues: CASSLGPSRLISSYNEQFF. The CDR3 nucleotides are TGTGCCAGCAGTTTGGGACCCTCTCGATTGATAAGCTCCTACAATGAGCAGTTCTTC.

The chain employs TRBV23-1 and TRBJ1-5, with 7 bases lining up with TRBD1. TRBV23-1 is reported as an ORF; its role is uncertain. Trimming at V came to 0 bases and at J to 0 bases, leaving 20 bases not matched to a gene. CDR3 length: 22 amino acids. CDR3 residues: CASSQSAPLVGGNLNSNQPQHF. The CDR3 DNA sequence: TGCGCCAGCAGTCAATCGGCCCCCTTGGTAGGGGGCAACCTCAATAGCAATCAGCCCCAGCATTTT.

This chain uses TRBV7-8 with TRBJ2-7; D is ambiguous. The CDR3 has 14 amino acids. The germline V and J ends were trimmed by 4 bases and 0 bases, with 10 bases remaining between them. CDR1 is SGHVS, CDR2 FQNEAQ, per germline. The CDR3 nucleotides are TGTGCCAGCAGCTCGTCTCCCAACTCCTACGAGCAGTACTTC. Translating gives CASSSSPNSYEQYF.